Listed below are T cell receptor beta chains from one sample, sequenced in a study of blood T cells in healthy people across ages. TCRdb redid the calling of the 5' RACE reads with MiXCR, one entry per CDR3 protein. This sample has hundreds of thousands of distinct CDR3 sequences, with 40% to 45% found just once. The specimen sequenced was blood. The receptors were gathered from a woman aged 55-69 years in good health. Both conserved end residues are part of each CDR3. The D gene is left open where the match is weak. Where a row states a size, it is once, few, many or the class of an expanded clone; other rows omit it.

V	size	D	length	J	CDR3	DNA
TRBV20-1	few	.	13	TRBJ2-5	CSATGTDQETQYF	TGCAGTGCTACCGGGACCGACCAAGAGACCCAGTACTTC
TRBV4-2	few	.	14	TRBJ2-1	CASSRLDSHNEQFF	TGTGCCAGCAGCCGACTGGACTCTCACAATGAGCAGTTCTTC
TRBV6-5	.	TRBD2	15	TRBJ2-7	CASSYSTSGRDEQYF	TGTGCCAGCAGTTACTCGACTAGCGGGAGGGATGAGCAGTACTTC
TRBV12-3/TRBV12-4	.	.	16	TRBJ1-2	CASSSGEVRVNYGYTF	TGTGCCAGCAGTTCCGGGGAGGTGAGGGTGAACTATGGCTACACCTTC
TRBV20-1	.	TRBD2	13	TRBJ2-5	CSASVGGQETQYF	TGCAGTGCTAGTGTCGGGGGGCAAGAGACCCAGTACTTC
TRBV29-1	.	.	15	TRBJ2-2	CSAKVRGLDTGELFF	TGCAGCGCTAAGGTCCGCGGCCTCGACACCGGGGAGCTGTTTTTT
TRBV28	few	.	9	TRBJ2-7	CALGIEQYF	TGTGCCTTGGGTATCGAGCAGTACTTC
TRBV20-1	many	.	14	TRBJ2-1	CSVLGVGGYNEQFF	TGCAGTGTCCTCGGGGTCGGCGGGTACAATGAGCAGTTCTTC
TRBV30	.	TRBD1	12	TRBJ1-2	CAWITGGRGYTF	TGTGCCTGGATAACAGGGGGCCGTGGCTACACCTTC
TRBV3-1	.	.	13	TRBJ2-7	CASSQTLGGEQYF	TGTGCCAGCAGCCAAACCTTGGGGGGCGAGCAGTACTTC
TRBV5-1	.	TRBD1	15	TRBJ2-7	CASRYRTGITYEQYF	TGCGCCAGCAGGTATCGGACAGGGATCACCTACGAGCAGTACTTC
TRBV7-9	.	TRBD2	15	TRBJ2-2	CASSLLAMGTGELFF	TGTGCCAGCAGCCTACTAGCGATGGGCACCGGGGAGCTGTTTTTT
TRBV5-1	many	.	13	TRBJ2-7	CASSLSGVYEQYF	TGCGCCAGCAGCTTGTCGGGGGTCTACGAGCAGTACTTC
TRBV18	.	.	15	TRBJ2-7	CASSLGAGNSYEQYF	TGTGCCAGCTCACTCGGGGCTGGTAACTCCTACGAGCAGTACTTC
TRBV20-1	few	.	14	TRBJ2-1	CSARDWRGDNEQFF	TGCAGTGCTAGAGATTGGAGGGGCGACAATGAGCAGTTCTTC
TRBV6-2/TRBV6-3	.	.	15	TRBJ2-3	CASRRLGQMDGTQYF	TGTGCCAGCCGACGGTTAGGACAGATGGATGGTACGCAGTATTTT
TRBV20-1	.	.	12	TRBJ1-2	CSAIQRAYGYTF	TGCAGTGCTATACAGCGAGCCTATGGCTACACCTTC
TRBV29-1	.	TRBD1	13	TRBJ2-2	CSVWTGGTGELFF	TGCAGCGTCTGGACAGGGGGGACCGGGGAGCTGTTTTTT
TRBV7-7	.	.	17	TRBJ2-1	CASSLSTTAELVNEQFF	TGTGCTAGCAGCTTAAGCACCACAGCGGAGCTGGTGAATGAGCAGTTCTTC